This T cell receptor (beta chain) was sequenced during a study of cytomegalovirus exposure and HLA in healthy donors. Background on the study: An early release of data contained approximately 85 million unique TCRs, which came from HLA-typed donors.

General study findings and limits: It was about 150 TCR beta chains that were listed as cytomegalovirus-associated. In vitro assays verified that a few CMV-associated chains recognized CMV antigens specifically.

The PCR used 60 Vbeta and 13 Jbeta primers. Method: immunoSEQ multiplex PCR; TCRdb's copy keeps in-frame clones and lacks some. The sample shows around 200,000 clones, around four fifths of them seen only once. Details on this clone: Its antigen is still unknown. A junction boundary mismatches the germline segment, possibly from a read error.

Sequencing was carried out using PBMCs. The source is a woman aged 40 to 50 in good health and CMV-seronegative.

The CDR3 DNA reads as TGTGCTAGCAGCGCTAGCGGGGGGGGCACAGATACGCAGTATTTT. Encoded protein: CASSASGGGTDTQYF. The chain carries TRBV7-7 and TRBJ2-3; TRBD2 aligns across 12 bases. The CDR3 is 15 residues long. Germline-derived CDR1 and CDR2 are SSHAT and FNYEAQ (reference sequence). The full variable domain, completed using reference TRBV7-7 and TRBJ2-3, is GAGVSQSPRYKVTKRGQDVTLRCDPISSHATLYWYQQALGQGPEFLTYFNYEAQPDKSGLPSDRFSAERPEGSISTLTIQRTEQRDSAMYRCASSASGGGTDTQYFGPGTRLTVL.